The 23 T cell receptor beta chains below were found in one sample sequenced in a study of human versus mouse CDR3 diversity and MHC coevolution (dated 2017 in TCRdb). Library preparation employed the immunoSEQ multiplex PCR assay. As stored in TCRdb, this immuneACCESS dataset retains in-frame rearrangements with V and J assigned. A fraction of the clones does not appear; measured against another copy, unresolved V genes explain less than half of the discrepancy, and the remainder lacks a known reason. The sample has roughly 86,000 clones on record, approximately 92% of them singletons. The leading ten clones occupy 1.3% of the sample. The sample comprised naive CD4+ T cells from blood. The sample's cell subset or site label, decoded: CD45RO-negative CD62L-positive naive CD4 T cells. Receptors were obtained from a person between 25 and 70 years old in good health.

This clone occurred a few times. The V gene is TRBV4-3, the J gene TRBJ2-1, with D maybe TRBD1 (5 bases). The germline V gene has CDR1 LGHNA and CDR2 YSLEER. The V gene lost 3 bases and the J gene lost 2 bases, with 11 bases spanning the gap. This CDR3 region has 15 residues. This CDR3 reads CASSQTVEAYNEQFF. CDR3 nucleotides: TGCGCCAGCAGCCAGACAGTGGAAGCCTACAATGAGCAGTTCTTC.

This chain connects TRBV27 to TRBJ2-7; 10 bases are a match to TRBD1. CDR1 MNHEY and CDR2 SMNVEV come from the germline V gene (reference sequence). The CDR3 consists of 17 residues. The V and J ends lost 1 base and 4 bases, in that order; junction bases with no gene match: 10. The CDR3 DNA sequence: TGTGCCAGCAGTTTATGGACCGGTGGGACAGGGGATTACGAGCAGTACTTC. As protein: CASSLWTGGTGDYEQYF.

This clone has just a few counts. The J gene is TRBJ2-2, the V gene TRBV27, with 7 bases that match TRBD2. Germline loops: CDR1 MNHEY, CDR2 SMNVEV (reference sequence). Unmatched junction bases numbered 2, after V lost 1 base and J lost 0 bases. This CDR3 region has 16 residues. The CDR3 bases are TGTGCCAGCAGTTTATTTGGGACTACGAACACCGGGGAGCTGTTTTTT. The encoded protein is CASSLFGTTNTGELFF.

The chain combines TRBV19 with TRBJ2-3; weak D call: TRBD2 (8 bases). Trimming left V 5 bases short and J 1 base short, with 22 bases between. The CDR3 covers 18 residues. Germline V gives CDR1 LNHDA, CDR2 SQIVND (reference sequence). The CDR3 nucleotides read TGTGCCAGTAGTGTGGACAGGTGGGGAGCGGGGGGCACAGATACGCAGTATTTT. Encoded protein: CASSVDRWGAGGTDTQYF.

The chain employs TRBV7-9 and TRBJ2-7, with D possibly matching TRBD1 (5 bases). CDR1 SEHNR and CDR2 FQNEAQ come from the germline V gene (reference sequence). CDR3 length: 13 amino acids. V lost 4 bases to trimming and J lost 0 bases, with 7 bases between them. The CDR3 region is CASSSGFSYEQYF. In nucleotides, the CDR3 is TGTGCCAGCAGCTCAGGGTTCTCCTACGAGCAGTACTTC. The full variable domain, its missing parts supplied by reference TRBV7-9 and TRBJ2-7, is DTGVSQNPRHKITKRGQNVTFRCDPISEHNRLYWYRQTLGQGPEFLTYFQNEAQLEKSRLLSDRFSAERPKGSFSTLEIQRTEQGDSAMYLCASSSGFSYEQYFGPGTRLTVT.

V gene TRBV18 combines with J gene TRBJ1-2; 11 bases agree with TRBD1. Per the germline V gene, CDR1 is KGHSH and CDR2 is LQKENI. Trimming removed 3 bases from V and 4 bases from J; junction bases left unmatched: 7. The CDR3 extends over 16 amino acids. DNA for the CDR3: TGTGCCAGCTCACCTTCCGGGACAGGGGGATTCTATGGCTACACCTTC. It encodes CASSPSGTGGFYGYTF. Looking up the rest from reference TRBV18 and TRBJ1-2 gives the full variable domain: NAGVMQNPRHLVRRRGQEARLRCSPMKGHSHVYWYRQLPEEGLKFMVYLQKENIIDESGMPKERFSAEFPKEGPSILRIQQVVRGDSAAYFCASSPSGTGGFYGYTFGSGTRLTVV.

The chain uses TRBV27 and TRBJ2-7, with 8 nucleotides matching TRBD1. Trimming cost V 5 bases and J 2 bases; bases outside gene matches: 14. The CDR3 loop spans 17 amino acids. Germline V gene data show CDR1 as MNHEY and CDR2 as SMNVEV (reference sequence). The CDR3 coding sequence is TGTGCCAGCAGTCCACTGGGACAGGTCGTTAAACCCTACGAGCAGTACTTC. Amino acid sequence: CASSPLGQVVKPYEQYF.

The CDR3 here is CASTPDSYYEQYF. The CDR3 DNA is TGTGCCAGCACCCCCGACAGCTACTACGAGCAGTACTTC. The J gene is TRBJ2-7, the V gene TRBV6-1; D is possibly TRBD1 (5 bases). Germline CDR1 MNHNS, CDR2 SASEGT. The CDR3 is 13 amino acids. V was pared by 7 bases and J by 3 bases, with 13 bases between.

V gene TRBV6-5 combines with J gene TRBJ2-1, with 13 bases that match TRBD2. The V gene's germline CDR1 is MNHEY and CDR2 SVGAGI. The J segment lost 5 bases and the V segment lost 8 bases, leaving 3 bases of the junction unmatched. The CDR3 has 14 residues. In DNA form, the CDR3 reads TGTGCCAGCCGGGGACTAGCGGGGAACAATGAGCAGTTCTTC. Protein sequence: CASRGLAGNNEQFF.

The V gene is TRBV7-9, the J gene TRBJ1-1, with D unclear. This CDR3 has 13 residues. Germline CDR1 SEHNR, CDR2 FQNEAQ (reference sequence). Trimming took 1 base from V and 1 from J, leaving 4 bases between them. The CDR3 DNA is TGTGCCAGCAGCTTAGACAAGAACACTGAAGCTTTCTTT. Amino acids: CASSLDKNTEAFF.

This rearrangement joins TRBV11-3 to TRBJ1-1, with D possibly being TRBD1 (5 bases). This CDR3 region has 14 residues. V lost 3 bases, J lost 0 bases, and 8 bases lay in between. The germline CDR1 and CDR2 sequences are SGHNT and YENEEA. The DNA of the CDR3 is TGTGCCAGCAGCTTTGACAGCATGAACACTGAAGCTTTCTTT. It translates to CASSFDSMNTEAFF.

V usage is TRBV6-5 and J usage is TRBJ1-6, with 7 nucleotides matching TRBD1. The V gene end was trimmed by 6 bases and the J gene end by 7 bases; junction bases not matched to a gene: 6. CDR1 MNHEY and CDR2 SVGAGI come from the germline V gene. CDR3 size: 14 residues. The chain's CDR3 is CASRKGQENSPLHF. The DNA for the CDR3 is TGTGCCAGCAGGAAAGGACAGGAAAATTCACCCCTCCACTTT.

V is TRBV28 and J is TRBJ1-2, with D unresolved. Between the trimmed V and J ends, which lost 3 bases and 8 bases, there was a span of 7 bases. The CDR3 is 11 amino acids. Germline lookup yields CDR1 MDHEN and CDR2 SYDVKM. The CDR3 region has the DNA TGTGCCAGCAGTTTTTCCCAGGGCTACACCTTC. The encoded protein is CASSFSQGYTF.

V and J are TRBV11-2 and TRBJ2-2; 8 bases are shared with TRBD2. The CDR3 is 15 amino acids. Trimming removed 4 bases from V and 2 bases from J; junction bases left unmatched: 3. Germline CDR1 reads SGHAT; CDR2 reads FQNNGV. As DNA, the CDR3 is TGTGCCAGCAGCTATAGCGGGGTTAACACCGGGGAGCTGTTTTTT. It specifies CASSYSGVNTGELFF.

The chain is built from TRBV7-2 and TRBJ2-3; 12 nucleotides match TRBD2. The CDR3 contains 16 residues. Germline CDR1 SGHTA, CDR2 FQGNSA. Trimming at V came to 5 bases and at J to 4 bases, leaving 7 bases not matched to a gene. CDR3 region: CASSPRTSGAPDTQYF. Written as DNA, the CDR3 is TGTGCCAGCAGCCCCCGGACTAGCGGGGCCCCAGATACGCAGTATTTT.

The CDR3 DNA reads TGTGCCAGCAGCCCCGGGACTAGCAACGACGAGCAGTACTTC. It specifies CASSPGTSNDEQYF. The chain joins TRBV25-1 to TRBJ2-7; 9 nucleotides match TRBD2. This CDR3 is built from 14 residues. After removal of 6 bases from V and 5 bases from J, the junction contained 8 bases not matched to a gene. Germline assignment: CDR1 MGHDK and CDR2 SYGVNS.

The chain employs TRBV28 and TRBJ2-7; TRBD2 is a possible D gene (5 bases). Germline V gives CDR1 MDHEN, CDR2 SYDVKM. Trimming shortened V by 4 bases and J by 4 bases, and 17 bases separated the two germline ends. The CDR3 is 15 amino acids. For the CDR3, the DNA is TGTGCCAGCAGTTCCGCGGAGAGGAGAGGGTACGAGCAGTACTTC. This encodes CASSSAERRGYEQYF.

This clone was detected once. The chain has TRBV7-2 and TRBJ1-4; 7 bases are shared with TRBD1. Germline CDR1 and CDR2: SGHTA and FQGNSA. V shed 3 bases, J shed 5 bases, and the junction held 6 bases outside the gene matches. This CDR3 has 15 amino acids. CDR3: CASSLSGQSNEKLFF. The CDR3 DNA reads as TGTGCCAGCAGCTTGTCGGGACAGTCAAATGAAAAACTGTTTTTT.

This chain uses TRBV5-4 with TRBJ2-2, with D possibly TRBD1 on 6 matching bases. The CDR3 sequence is 14 residues long. The germline V and J ends were trimmed by 4 bases and 7 bases, with 14 bases remaining between them. Germline-derived CDR1 and CDR2 are SGHNT and YYREEE (reference sequence). CDR3 protein: CASSQQGRIGELFF. For the CDR3, the DNA is TGTGCCAGCAGCCAACAGGGTAGAATCGGGGAGCTGTTTTTT.

This rearrangement joins TRBV27 to TRBJ1-2; 11 bases line up with TRBD1. Per germline, CDR1 MNHEY and CDR2 SMNVEV (reference sequence). The V and J ends lost 6 bases and 6 bases, in that order; junction bases with no gene match: 6. The CDR3 length is 14 residues. CDR3 sequence reads: CASSRDRGNNGYTF. The CDR3 bases are TGTGCCAGCAGCAGGGACAGGGGGAACAATGGCTACACCTTC.

This chain joins TRBV6-5 and TRBJ2-7, with 12 bases fitting TRBD2. With 0 bases clipped from V and 6 bases from J, the junction kept 6 bases outside the gene matches. The CDR3 consists of 16 residues. The germline gives CDR1 MNHEY, CDR2 SVGAGI. The CDR3 protein is CASSYSRLAGEGEQYF. The CDR3 nucleotides are TGTGCCAGCAGTTACTCGCGACTAGCGGGAGAGGGCGAGCAGTACTTC.

J is TRBJ1-2 and V is TRBV5-6; D gene ambiguous. Trimming shortened V by 4 bases and J by 7 bases, and 11 bases separated the two germline ends. CDR3 length: 12 residues. Per germline, CDR1 SGHDT and CDR2 YYEEEE. The CDR3 is CASSPGPGGYTF. CDR3 in DNA: TGTGCCAGCAGCCCGGGTCCCGGTGGCTACACCTTC.

The chain uses TRBV28 and TRBJ1-5, with D tentatively TRBD1 (5 bases). The germline V and J ends were trimmed by 8 bases and 2 bases, with 19 bases remaining between them. The CDR3 runs to 16 residues. Germline values: CDR1 MDHEN, CDR2 SYDVKM. In DNA, the CDR3 is TGTGCCAGCCCCCCCTCAGGGATTTCAGGCAATCAGCCCCAGCATTTT. The encoded protein is CASPPSGISGNQPQHF.